This T cell receptor (beta chain) was captured in a study of cytomegalovirus exposure and HLA in healthy donors. Study summary: The Caucasian-associated ancestry cluster held more than 80% of roughly 400 genotyped donors. Study observations and caveats: TCR beta V segments were, for the most part, productive about 90% or about 30% of the time in an earlier analysis.

The PCR contained 60 Vbeta and 13 Jbeta primers. The method was immunoSEQ multiplex PCR; TCRdb's version includes in-frame clones alone and lacks a portion of them. The sample lists 100,000 to 150,000 clones, roughly 75% occurring once. The V end lost 4 bases, the J end lost 4 bases, and 14 bases lay between the germline ends. This CDR3 comprises 15 residues. Per the germline V gene, CDR1 is LNHNV and CDR2 is YYDKDF (reference sequence). Worth noting for this clone: Antigen unknown.

Nominal health characterized the donors when sampled, though unrecorded immune exposures were likely. Sequenced sample: PBMCs. This clonotype originated in a man aged 25-45 years in good health and CMV-seropositive. This sequence joins TRBV15 and TRBJ1-5; TRBD1 might be the D (5 bases). This chain's CDR3 is CATSTAQGLNQPQHF. CDR3 sequence (DNA): TGTGCCACCAGCACGGCGCAGGGCTTAAATCAGCCCCAGCATTTT. The full variable domain, in which reference TRBV15 and TRBJ1-5 provide the parts outside the CDR3, is DAMVIQNPRYQVTQFGKPVTLSCSQTLNHNVMYWYQQKSSQAPKLLFHYYDKDFNNEADTPDNFQSRRPNTSFCFLDIRSPGLGDTAMYLCATSTAQGLNQPQHFGDGTRLSIL.